The present TCR beta chain was sequenced within a study of cytomegalovirus exposure and HLA in healthy donors. General study findings and limits: Most TCR beta V segments were productive about 90% or about 30% of the time in an earlier analysis.

Looked up from germline, CDR1 is SGHTA and CDR2 is FQGNSA. V lost 2 bases, J lost 0 bases, and 7 bases lay in between. CDR3 size: 14 residues. Unrecorded immune exposure was likely among donors, who were nominally healthy when sampled. On this clone itself: Its antigen is unidentified.

Amplification used 60 Vbeta primers and 13 Jbeta primers. Original methodology: The count from a later analysis was tens of millions of unique TCR beta chains, 9 million to 12 million of them shared. Measured with immunoSEQ multiplex PCR; TCRdb has only the in-frame clones, and not every one. Clonal size and the V and J genes are those of that table, whereas D and trimming came from the DNA. The table includes about 180,000 clones, roughly 78% detected once. The chain combines TRBV7-2 with TRBJ2-5; a possible D gene is TRBD2 (5 bases). The material sequenced was PBMCs. The sequence came from a woman aged 25 to 39 in good health and CMV-seronegative. The CDR3 DNA reads TGTGCCAGCAGCTTAATGGGAGACCAAGAGACCCAGTACTTC. Translating gives CASSLMGDQETQYF. The variable domain in full, with the rest retrieved from reference TRBV7-2 and TRBJ2-5, is GAGVSQSPSNKVTEKGKDVELRCDPISGHTALYWYRQSLGQGLEFLIYFQGNSAPDKSGLPSDRFSAERTGGSVSTLTIQRTQQEDSAVYLCASSLMGDQETQYFGPGTRLLVL.